These T cell receptor beta chains were read from a single sample in a study of CD8+CD57+ T cells in acquired aplastic anemia. Using its own MiXCR run on the reads, TCRdb lists one record per CDR3 protein. The sample records about 180,000 distinct CDR3 sequences, 45% to 55% being singletons. The sequenced material came from sorted CD4+, CD8+, or CD8+CD57+ T cells (not recorded which) from PBMCs. Receptors were obtained from a human donor with aplastic anemia. The CDR3 runs from the conserved cysteine through the conserved F or W. The D gene is left open where the match is weak. Size tells how often a clone was seen (once, few, many) or the class of an expanded clone, and some rows leave it out.

D gene	V gene	clone size	J gene	CDR3 DNA	CDR3 protein
.	TRBV3-1	many	TRBJ2-3	TGTGCCAGCAGCCCGCGACAGGGCACAGATACGCAGTATTTT	CASSPRQGTDTQYF
.	TRBV10-3	few	TRBJ2-1	TGTGCCAGCAGTTACTCGGGCAAACGATCCTACAATGAGCAGTTCTTC	CASSYSGKRSYNEQFF
TRBD1	TRBV7-8	many	TRBJ1-6	TGTGCCAGCAGCTTACGACCCGGGACAGGGAATTCACCCCTCCACTTT	CASSLRPGTGNSPLHF
.	TRBV20-1	few	TRBJ2-7	TGCAGTGCTCGCCGGCTCGGAGGAGACGAGCAGTACTTC	CSARRLGGDEQYF
.	TRBV4-1	.	TRBJ2-2	TGCGCCAGCAGCCAAGAGGTTCGGTTTACCGGGGAGCTGTTTTTT	CASSQEVRFTGELFF
.	TRBV19	.	TRBJ1-1	TGTGCCAGTGGATCGAAGTCCCTGAACACTGAAGCTTTCTTT	CASGSKSLNTEAFF
TRBD1	TRBV9	many	TRBJ2-7	TGTGCCAGCAGCGGACGGGACAGCGACTACGAGCAGTACTTC	CASSGRDSDYEQYF
TRBD2	TRBV5-1	many	TRBJ2-1	TGCGCCAGCAGCTTGGACACTAGCGGGGGGGCCGCTCCGTTCTTC	CASSLDTSGGAAPFF
.	TRBV5-5	many	TRBJ1-6	TGTGCCAGCAGCTTTTGGGGAGTTAGTAATTCACCCCTCCACTTT	CASSFWGVSNSPLHF
.	TRBV3-1	many	TRBJ2-5	TGTGCCAGCAGCCGAACTGGGACCCAGTACTTC	CASSRTGTQYF
.	TRBV10-3	.	TRBJ1-1	TGTGCCATCACCAGGACAGCGATCTCTGAAGCTTTCTTT	CAITRTAISEAFF
TRBD2	TRBV20-1	many	TRBJ2-7	TGCAGTGCTGCCCGGGGGGGGATTTACGAGCAGTACTTC	CSAARGGIYEQYF
.	TRBV3-1	few	TRBJ2-5	TGTGCCAGCAGCCAAGATGCGGGGTTGGAGACCCAGTACTTC	CASSQDAGLETQYF
.	TRBV12-3/TRBV12-4	many	TRBJ2-7	TGTGCCAGCAGTTTACAAGGGTTCTCCTACGAGCAGTACTTC	CASSLQGFSYEQYF
.	TRBV24-1	.	TRBJ2-4	TGTGCTAGAGATTTCAGGAGAACGGGGAGGTTAGCCAAAAACATTCAGTACTTC	CARDFRRTGRLAKNIQYF
.	TRBV28	.	TRBJ1-3	TGTGCCAGCAGTGACCGGGCAACCATATATTTT	CASSDRATIYF
TRBD2	TRBV10-2	many	TRBJ2-1	TGCGCCGCAACCGGGCGGGGGGGCTGGAATGAGCAGTTCTTC	CAATGRGGWNEQFF
.	TRBV7-2	many	TRBJ2-1	TGTGCCAGCAGCACTCAACCGAGAGAATCCAATGAGCAGTTCTTC	CASSTQPRESNEQFF
.	TRBV29-1	once	TRBJ2-1	TGCAGCGCCCTAACAGGGACCTACAATGAGCAGTTCTTC	CSALTGTYNEQFF
TRBD2	TRBV5-6	.	TRBJ2-7	TGTGCCAGCAGCGGTCCGGGACTAGCGGTGATCTACGAGCAGTACTTC	CASSGPGLAVIYEQYF
TRBD2	TRBV2	.	TRBJ2-7	TGTGCCAGCAGTGTTAGCGGGAGGCCCCTCTACGAGCAGTACTTC	CASSVSGRPLYEQYF
.	TRBV7-2	many	TRBJ1-4	TGTGCCAGCAGCCCAGCCGCAGACATGCAGGAAAAACTGTTTTTT	CASSPAADMQEKLFF
TRBD2	TRBV10-3	few	TRBJ2-3	TGTGCCACCAAACCGGGACTAGATGCTTCGGTGGATACGCAGTATTTT	CATKPGLDASVDTQYF
TRBD2	TRBV10-3	once	TRBJ2-5	TGTGCCATCAGTAACCCGGTGGGACTAGCGGGGGGCCGGGAGACCCAGTACTTC	CAISNPVGLAGGRETQYF
TRBD2	TRBV6-1	.	TRBJ2-6	TGTGCCAGCAGCCTTGGGGGGGTCTCTGGGGCCAACGTCCTGACTTTC	CASSLGGVSGANVLTF
.	TRBV24-1	many	TRBJ2-3	TGTGCCACCAGTGATCAAGGGGCGCAAGACACAGATACGCAGTATTTT	CATSDQGAQDTDTQYF
TRBD2	TRBV5-4	many	TRBJ2-1	TGTGCCAGCAGCCTGAGCGGGGGGGCCTTGAGTGAGCAGTTCTTC	CASSLSGGALSEQFF
.	TRBV6-1	many	TRBJ1-1	TGTGCCAGCATTAACGGACCCCTGAACACTGAAGCTTTCTTT	CASINGPLNTEAFF
TRBD1	TRBV29-1	few	TRBJ2-3	TGCAGCGTGAGGGGACAGGGGTTAACAGATACGCAGTATTTT	CSVRGQGLTDTQYF
TRBD2	TRBV7-9	.	TRBJ2-7	TGTGCGGCGGGGGGGGGAACCTACGAGCAGTACTTC	CAAGGGTYEQYF
.	TRBV27	.	TRBJ1-3	TGTGCCAGCAGTTTGTTCCCGCCAGGGTCCGGAAACACCATATATTTT	CASSLFPPGSGNTIYF
TRBD2	TRBV20-1	.	TRBJ2-7	TGCAGTGCGCCCCTGGGGGGGATCGAGCAGTACTTC	CSAPLGGIEQYF
.	TRBV6-4	.	TRBJ1-6	TGTGCCAGCAGTGACTCATTTATGTCACCCCTCCACTTT	CASSDSFMSPLHF
TRBD2	TRBV5-1	.	TRBJ2-2	TGCGCCAGCAGCCAACGTAGCGGGGGCCTCGCGAACACCGGGGAGCTGTTTTTT	CASSQRSGGLANTGELFF
.	TRBV7-7	.	TRBJ2-2	TGTGCCAGCAGCTTAGGGGAGGGGGAGCTGTTTTTT	CASSLGEGELFF
.	TRBV4-1	few	TRBJ1-5	TGCGCCAGCAGCCATGACCTCAATCAGCCCCAGCATTTT	CASSHDLNQPQHF
TRBD2	TRBV4-1	.	TRBJ2-3	TGCGCCAGCAGCTTACCACTCGCTGAACGGGGGGGCGGTTTCACAGATACGCAGTATTTT	CASSLPLAERGGGFTDTQYF
.	TRBV2	.	TRBJ2-5	TGTGCCAGCAGAGCCTCAGAGAACCAAGAGACCCAGTACTTC	CASRASENQETQYF
.	TRBV19	.	TRBJ2-3	TGTGCCACCAAAGAGTGGGGCACAGATACGCAGTATTTT	CATKEWGTDTQYF
TRBD2	TRBV15	.	TRBJ2-3	TGTGCCACCAGCAGAGAAGCGGGAGGCTCAGATACGCAGTATTTT	CATSREAGGSDTQYF
.	TRBV29-1	few	TRBJ1-2	TGCAGCGCCAAGGGGTATGGCTACACCTTC	CSAKGYGYTF
TRBD1	TRBV2	.	TRBJ2-3	TGTGCCAGCAGAACCGGGACAGGGGTTCCCGATACGCAGTATTTT	CASRTGTGVPDTQYF
TRBD1	TRBV10-2	few	TRBJ1-2	TGCGCCAGCAGTGAGTCGCGACAGGGACTTGGCTACACCTTC	CASSESRQGLGYTF